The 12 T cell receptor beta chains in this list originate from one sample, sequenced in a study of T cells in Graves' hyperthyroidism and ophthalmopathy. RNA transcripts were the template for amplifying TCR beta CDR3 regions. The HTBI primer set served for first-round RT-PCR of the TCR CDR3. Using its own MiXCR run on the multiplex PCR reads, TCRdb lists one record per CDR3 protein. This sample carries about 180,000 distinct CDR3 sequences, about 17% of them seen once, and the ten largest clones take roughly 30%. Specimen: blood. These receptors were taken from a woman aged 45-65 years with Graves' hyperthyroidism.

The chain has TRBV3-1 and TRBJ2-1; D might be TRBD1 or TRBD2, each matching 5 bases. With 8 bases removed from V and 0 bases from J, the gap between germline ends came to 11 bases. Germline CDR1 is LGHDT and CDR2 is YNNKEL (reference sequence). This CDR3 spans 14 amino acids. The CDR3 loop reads CASGGGSSYNEQFF. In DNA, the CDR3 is TGTGCCAGCGGGGGTGGGAGCTCCTACAATGAGCAGTTCTTC.

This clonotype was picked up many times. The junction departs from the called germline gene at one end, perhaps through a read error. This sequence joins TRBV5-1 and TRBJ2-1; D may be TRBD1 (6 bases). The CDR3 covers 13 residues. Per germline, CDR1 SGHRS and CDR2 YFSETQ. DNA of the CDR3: TGTGCCAGCAGCTTGGACAGCTACAATGAGCAGTTCTTC. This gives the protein CASSLDSYNEQFF.

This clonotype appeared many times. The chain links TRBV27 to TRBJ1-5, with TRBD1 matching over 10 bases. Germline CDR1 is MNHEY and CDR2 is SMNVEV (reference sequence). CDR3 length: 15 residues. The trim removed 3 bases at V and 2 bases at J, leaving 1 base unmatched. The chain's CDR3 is CASSFGTGGNQPQHF. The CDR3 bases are TGTGCCAGCAGTTTTGGGACAGGGGGCAATCAGCCCCAGCATTTT.

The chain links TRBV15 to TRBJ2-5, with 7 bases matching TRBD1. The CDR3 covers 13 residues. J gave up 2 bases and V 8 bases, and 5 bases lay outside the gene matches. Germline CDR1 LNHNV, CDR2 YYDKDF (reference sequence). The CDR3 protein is CATGGQTQETQYF. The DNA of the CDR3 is TGTGCCACCGGGGGACAGACTCAAGAGACCCAGTACTTC.

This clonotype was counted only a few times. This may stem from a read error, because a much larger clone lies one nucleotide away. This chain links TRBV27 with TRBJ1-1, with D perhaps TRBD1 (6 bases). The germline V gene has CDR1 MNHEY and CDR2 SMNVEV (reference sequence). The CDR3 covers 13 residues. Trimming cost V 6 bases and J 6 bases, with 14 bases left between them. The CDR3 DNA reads TGTGCCAGCAGCTACAGGGACGGCGCTGAAGCTTTCTTT. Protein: CASSYRDGAEAFF.

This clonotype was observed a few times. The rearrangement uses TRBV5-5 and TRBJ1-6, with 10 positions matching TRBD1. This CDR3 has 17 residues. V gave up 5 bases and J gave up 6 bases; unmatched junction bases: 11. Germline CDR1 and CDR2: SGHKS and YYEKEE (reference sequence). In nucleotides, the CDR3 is TGTGCCAGCAGGGAGAGGGACAGGGGCGTACGTAATTCACCCCTCCACTTT. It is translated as CASRERDRGVRNSPLHF.

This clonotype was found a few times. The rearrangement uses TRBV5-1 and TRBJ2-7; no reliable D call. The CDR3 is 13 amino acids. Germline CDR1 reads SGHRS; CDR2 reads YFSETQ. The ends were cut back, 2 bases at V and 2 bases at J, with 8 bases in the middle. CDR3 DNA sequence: TGCGCCAGCAGCTTCTACAGCACCTACGAGCAGTACTTC. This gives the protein CASSFYSTYEQYF.

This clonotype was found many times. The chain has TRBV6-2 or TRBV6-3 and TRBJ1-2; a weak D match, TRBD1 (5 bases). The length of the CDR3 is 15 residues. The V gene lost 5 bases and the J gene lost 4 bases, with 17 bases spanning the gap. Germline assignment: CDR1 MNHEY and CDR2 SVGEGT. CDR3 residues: CASSGAAEMTYGYTF. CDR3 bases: TGTGCCAGCAGTGGGGCCGCAGAAATGACCTATGGCTACACCTTC.

Here the CDR3 DNA reads TGTGCCAGCTCACCGTCAGGGGCTGGGCAGTTCTTC. Translation: CASSPSGAGQFF. V is TRBV18 and J is TRBJ2-1; possible D gene TRBD1, 6 bases. The CDR3 has 12 residues. The ends were cut back, 3 bases at V and 12 bases at J, with 12 bases in the middle. The germline V gene has CDR1 KGHSH and CDR2 LQKENI.

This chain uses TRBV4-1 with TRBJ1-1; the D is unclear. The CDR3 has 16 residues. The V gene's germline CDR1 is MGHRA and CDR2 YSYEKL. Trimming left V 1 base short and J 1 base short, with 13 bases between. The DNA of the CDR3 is TGCGCCAGCAGCCAAGTCTCTCAGAATCCGAACACTGAAGCTTTCTTT. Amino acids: CASSQVSQNPNTEAFF.

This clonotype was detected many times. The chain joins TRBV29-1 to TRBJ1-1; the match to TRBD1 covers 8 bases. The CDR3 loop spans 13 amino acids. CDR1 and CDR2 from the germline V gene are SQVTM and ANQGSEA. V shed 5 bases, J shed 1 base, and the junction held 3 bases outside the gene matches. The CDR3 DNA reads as TGCAGCGTTACCGGGACAGGGAACACTGAAGCTTTCTTT. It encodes CSVTGTGNTEAFF.

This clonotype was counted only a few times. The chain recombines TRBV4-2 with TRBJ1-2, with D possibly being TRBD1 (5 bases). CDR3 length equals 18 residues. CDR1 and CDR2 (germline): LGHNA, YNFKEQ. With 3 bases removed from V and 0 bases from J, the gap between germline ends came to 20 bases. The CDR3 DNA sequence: TGTGCCAGCAGCCAGGCCCACAGGCCCGTGAAGACTAACTATGGCTACACCTTC. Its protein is CASSQAHRPVKTNYGYTF.